Following are 6 T cell receptor beta chains from one sample sequenced in a study of T cells in narcolepsy listed by TCRdb under 2018. Library method: the immunoSEQ multiplex PCR assay. TCRdb limited this immuneACCESS table to in-frame rearrangements with V and J called. A share of clones is missing; checked studies link under half to unresolved V genes, and the rest is unexplained. Counted in this sample were about 35,000 clones; 87% of them appeared once. The ten biggest clones cover around 0.9% of the sample. Sample: CD45RA- memory CD4+ T cells from PBMCs. The cell subset or site label on this specimen signifies: memory T cells sorted ex vivo from peripheral blood. The receptor set was obtained from a human donor with narcolepsy.

The rearrangement links TRBV5-4 to TRBJ2-2, with unresolved D. Trimming removed 1 base from V and 6 bases from J, with 13 bases in between. Germline V gene sequence: CDR1 SGHNT, CDR2 YYREEE (reference sequence). The CDR3 sequence is 15 residues long. CDR3 in DNA: TGTGCCAGCAGCTTGTCCCCTCTTATGGCCGGGGAGCTGTTTTTT. This codes for CASSLSPLMAGELFF. Supplemented by reference TRBV5-4 and TRBJ2-2, the full variable domain reads ETGVTQSPTHLIKTRGQQVTLRCSSQSGHNTVSWYQQALGQGPQFIFQYYREEENGRGNFPPRFSGLQFPNYSSELNVNALELDDSALYLCASSLSPLMAGELFFGEGSRLTVL.

This chain links TRBV30 with TRBJ1-6; D remains unclear. This CDR3 has 12 amino acids. CDR1 and CDR2 (germline): GTSNPN, SVGIG (reference sequence). V was trimmed by 5 bases and J by 13 bases, leaving 15 bases between them. CDR3: CAWGRLGLPLHF. The CDR3 DNA follows: TGTGCCTGGGGACGGCTAGGCTTGCCCCTCCACTTT.

On this clone itself: The identical CDR3 is also encoded by other nucleotide sequences in the sample. This chain links TRBV20-1 with TRBJ2-5; D remains ambiguous. From germline, CDR1 is DFQATT and CDR2 SNEGSKA (reference sequence). V lost 4 bases to trimming and J lost 5 bases, with 5 bases between them. CDR3 length: 10 residues. The CDR3 reads CSATGETQYF. The CDR3 region has the DNA TGCAGTGCTACCGGGGAGACCCAGTACTTC.

The rearrangement links TRBV29-1 to TRBJ1-2; D not certain. Germline assignment: CDR1 SQVTM and CDR2 ANQGSEA. This CDR3 contains 12 residues. Deletions cut 1 base from V and 5 bases from J, with 8 bases between. CDR3 nucleotides: TGCAGCGTTGAAGGGCAGACTTATGGCTACACCTTC. Its translation is CSVEGQTYGYTF. The whole variable domain, filled in from reference TRBV29-1 and TRBJ1-2, reads SAVISQKPSRDICQRGTSLTIQCQVDSQVTMMFWYRQQPGQSLTLIATANQGSEATYESGFVIDKFPISRPNLTFSTLTVSNMSPEDSSIYLCSVEGQTYGYTFGSGTRLTVV.

This clone turned up a few times. The rearrangement links TRBV27 to TRBJ1-2; D is possibly TRBD1 (6 bases). The CDR3 consists of 16 residues. Germline V gene data show CDR1 as MNHEY and CDR2 as SMNVEV (reference sequence). Trimming cost V 2 bases and J 4 bases, with 17 bases left between them. CDR3 loop: CASSLTGTEGPYGYTF. The CDR3 coding sequence is TGTGCCAGCAGTTTAACAGGGACCGAGGGCCCCTATGGCTACACCTTC.

The V call is TRBV28, the J call TRBJ1-1, with no clear D. V was clipped by 3 bases and J by 4 bases, with 9 bases between them. CDR3 length: 13 amino acids. Germline V gene lookup returns CDR1 MDHEN and CDR2 SYDVKM. The CDR3: CASSLAGFTEAFF. The CDR3, as DNA: TGTGCCAGCAGTTTGGCGGGTTTCACTGAAGCTTTCTTT.